This T cell receptor (beta chain) emerged from a study of regulatory dendritic cells for organ transplantation. Germline V lookup: CDR1 SGHTA, CDR2 FQGNSA. This CDR3 comprises 15 residues. The germline V and J ends were trimmed by 1 base and 9 bases, with 16 bases remaining between them. This clone was observed a single time. Its antigen is still unknown. Sorted subsets were CFSE-labeled and cultured four to six days with allogeneic dendritic cells. CD4+ or CD8+ T cells were sorted as naive CD45RA+ or memory CD45RO+. The protocol was immunoSEQ multiplex PCR, while the TCRdb copy is restricted to in-frame clones and leaves out a portion. Here the sample spans 18,000 or so clones, approximately 80% being singletons.

This TCR came from a human donor in good health. The sequencing sample was made of memory CD4+ T cells from blood cultured with regulatory dendritic cells. Subset reported: CD45RO+ memory T cells. The chain is built from TRBV7-2 and TRBJ2-1; the D call may be TRBD1 or TRBD2 (5 bases each). In DNA form, the CDR3 reads TGTGCCAGCAGCTTAGACGGGGCCCTAAGTAGTGAGCAGTTCTTC. It codes for CASSLDGALSSEQFF.